This entry describes one T cell receptor beta chain. Its specificity is unknown. The germline V gene encodes CDR1 LNHNV and CDR2 YYDKDF (reference sequence). This CDR3 has 14 residues. The data are from a study of blood T cells in healthy people across ages. Study-level findings and limits: The diversity estimates, figures obtained from one million T cells, were considered underestimates.

A J-beta primer mix and a sample-barcoded 5' primer were used in a second PCR of about 7 to 12 cycles. Each of the cDNA molecules was tagged by a template-switch adaptor with 12 random nucleotides. TCRdb fed the 5' RACE reads into MiXCR, producing one record per CDR3 protein. Among 580,000 or so distinct CDR3 sequences listed, roughly 43% were seen once. Material: blood. The sequence came from a man older than 75 in good health. The V gene is TRBV15, the J gene TRBJ2-7; possible D gene TRBD1, 6 bases. The DNA end lines up better with TRBJ2-5; the J call may be wrong. This chain's CDR3 is CATSRQGNRETQYF. CDR3 sequence (DNA): TGTGCCACCAGCAGACAGGGGAATCGGGAGACCCAGTACTTC.